This TCR beta chain was identified during a study of cytomegalovirus exposure and HLA in healthy donors (dated by TCRdb to about 2017). General notes on the study: An earlier analysis of roughly 500 of the donors reported roughly 270 Gb of sequence data and 100 million to 140 million unique TCR beta sequences from about 200 million T cells. An early release covering over 500 HLA-typed donors comprised approximately 290 gigabases of sequencing data and tens of millions of unique TCR sequences. Of the 300 to 500 genotyped donors, over 80% were placed in the genetic ancestry cluster associated with self-reported Caucasian donors. The study was designed to test whether signatures of past pathogen exposure could be identified by cataloging public T cell receptors. The study used immunosequencing to profile the T cell repertoires of 666 subjects and linked those repertoires to cytomegalovirus serostatus. In addition to the first cohort of roughly 700 subjects, a separate validation cohort of approximately 120 different subjects was used. High-throughput TCR immunosequencing, statistical association of individual TCRs with disease status, and machine learning were combined to predict cytomegalovirus infection status. In a later analysis, previously published TCR beta repertoires from 666 donors were re-analyzed and high-resolution HLA genotyping was added so that TCR occurrence patterns could be studied. Rather than drawing on any new phenotypic data, the later analysis identified candidate immune exposures from TCR beta sequences and the way those sequences occurred across donors. In an earlier analysis of over 550 of the donors, high-throughput TCR beta sequencing was used to judge whether each TCR beta V gene segment behaved as functional or pseudogenic. Donor age, sex, ethnicity and CMV serostatus were compiled together with the repertoire data. A later genetic analysis used genome-wide SNP genotypes for about three fifths of the roughly 700 donors, treating that subset as a discovery cohort. Every discovery cohort repertoire had been produced on one sequencing platform. HLA typing included class I and class II loci at four-digit resolution. The number of typed donors differed by locus: roughly 620-630 for A, B, C, DRB1 and DQB1; some 500 for DQA1; around 610 for DPA1; and some 470 for DPB1. Because of strong linkage in the cohort, five DR-DQ haplotypes were treated as single units for association and clustering. On average, about 200,000 unique TCR beta nucleotide sequences were sequenced per donor among 398 genotyped donors of the cohort, with roughly 18% of those sequences being non-productive. What the work shows at the level of the full study, not this receptor alone: When HLA alleles, especially DR and DQ, strongly co-occurred, attributing TCR associations to individual alleles was difficult. Because HLA typing was missing for some donors at each locus, association tests included only the typed subset. For the cohort, immune exposure information was limited to CMV serostatus. Roughly uniform sequencing depth across donors was assumed in presence/absence analyses, although this assumption may not hold. In vitro tests confirmed that three of the cytomegalovirus-associated TCR beta chains recognize cytomegalovirus antigens. This cohort had only TCR beta chains sequenced, and the lack of alpha or paired-chain data limited which features could be detected. Some IMGT-functional V segments, including TRBV6-2 and TRBV6-3, could not be distinguished by the 87-base-pair reads and were therefore excluded. The study listed 150 to 200 TCR beta chains as associated with cytomegalovirus. According to a later analysis, most CMV-associated TCR beta chains appeared to be HLA-restricted, and the HLA associations seemed to be driven largely by CMV exposure. A further reported finding was that TCR beta sequences accurately predicted the HLA-A and HLA-B alleles for most subjects in the first cohort. The classifier was reported to diagnose cytomegalovirus status with high specificity and sensitivity in both the original and validation cohorts. A later analysis reported that several top co-occurrence clusters appeared linked to parvovirus B19, influenza, CMV and Epstein-Barr virus. Correlated functional status among segregating V segments might be attributable to linkage disequilibrium, but an unknown experimental factor could not be ruled out. A later analysis found that HLA-associated TCR beta chains were more clonally expanded and had lower generation probabilities than equally common non-associated chains. According to a later genetic analysis, donors in an Asian-associated ancestry cluster had fewer N-insertions in productive TCRs than the roughly 670-donor mean. According to a later analysis, TCR association rates differed among HLA loci, with DRB1 alleles showing the most associated TCRs and HLA-C alleles showing the fewest. Most TCR sequences were observed very rarely across donors, whereas some public TCRs were present in many individuals. A later analysis associated about 16,000 TCR beta sequences with specific HLA alleles at a false discovery rate of 0.05. Broadly in line with IMGT annotations, most TCR beta V segments showed up in productive rearrangements about 90% or about 30% of the time in an earlier analysis of around 600 of the donors. Because counts were too low, some 16 rarely observed V segments, including chromosome 9 orphons, were excluded from the earlier analysis of 587 of the donors. The authors suggested that the approach could potentially be generalized to other disease states and immunological phenotypes. The sequencing pipeline was judged likely to have produced a cluster of highly shared sequence variants as a technical artifact. In a later genetic analysis, a missense DCLRE1C variant was associated with V-gene and J-gene trimming of TCR beta chains, and the association was replicated in an independent cohort.

In the case of this clone: Its antigen is unknown. Base-call qualities are not available, and no considerably larger clone is one nucleotide away.

Libraries were constructed by the immunoSEQ multiplex PCR assay. For the multiplex PCR, a mixture combining 60 forward primers for TCR Vbeta segments and 13 reverse primers for TCR Jbeta segments was used. The CDR3 region of rearranged TCR beta genes was amplified from genomic DNA with a multiplex PCR assay. The amplified TCR beta libraries were sequenced on the Illumina HiSeq System as 87-base-pair reads. Per the original workflow: Across the 600 to 700 repertoires, a later analysis counted some 80 million unique TCR beta chains, roughly 11 million of which were shared by at least two donors. Raw reads were error-corrected and collapsed into unique sequences by a nearest-neighbor algorithm in which closely related sequences were merged to remove PCR and sequencing errors. V, D and J gene segments were assigned by aligning CDR3 sequences to IMGT reference sequences. For a sequence to be retained, a match of at least six nucleotides was required to both a V gene segment and a J gene segment. Rearrangements were called productive when the CDR3 lacked stop codons and stayed in frame with V and J; all others were non-productive. CDR3 was defined by IMGT convention, running from the second conserved V-encoded cysteine to the conserved J-encoded phenylalanine. The earlier analysis of some 550 of the donors excluded any sequence lacking an unambiguous match to a single V gene segment. An earlier analysis of fewer than 750 of the donors classified V segments as functional when productive rearrangements were above 56.7% and as segregating when the standard deviation between donors was above 5%. To diagnose cytomegalovirus status from the catalog of TCR beta chain sequences, a statistical classification framework was built. In a later analysis, TCR nucleotide sequences were compared against IMGT/GENE-DB human TR gene sequences so that V and J genes could be assigned. The TCRdist pipeline was used in a later analysis to assign CDR3 sequences and most-parsimonious VDJ recombination scenarios. In a later analysis, each TCR beta chain was defined by its CDR3 amino acid sequence together with its V-gene family, and reads lacking a unique V-gene family were excluded. As a way to deal with suspected cross-contamination and a sequencing artifact, a later analysis dropped nearly 600 nucleotide sequences that were highly shared and had low generation probability. In a later analysis, a clonal expansion index for each public chain was calculated from normalized within-repertoire ranks of inferred template counts. In a later analysis, generation probabilities were computed using a VDJ recombination model fitted to out-of-frame rearrangements, and the results were checked against IGoR. In a later analysis, TCR-TCR, TCR-HLA and TCR-CMV co-occurrence was scored with hypergeometric tests, and a repertoire-size bias correction was applied to TCR pairs. False discovery rates were estimated in a later analysis by permuting HLA or CMV assignments 20 times. In a later analysis, co-occurring TCRs were grouped using DBSCAN, and TCRdist sequence similarity was added for clustering within HLA-allele-positive subsets. Repertoires with fewer than 30,000 or more than 120,000 public chains, plus five repertoires with anomalous nucleotide sharing, were excluded from co-occurrence clustering. Sourced from immuneACCESS, this table was stored by TCRdb with only in-frame sequences that have V and J called. A share of the clones is absent; for the studies checked, an unresolved V gene accounts for under half, and the remainder has no known explanation. For V, J and clone size, that table is used; D and trimming come from the DNA. In all, the sample holds roughly 200,000 clones, and roughly 83% of those were seen once. The ten largest clones capture more than 0.6% of the sample.

Counted from cysteine to phenylalanine, this CDR3 has 18 amino acids. The sequence is cut down to CDR3 DNA, 54 bases in frame from base 1. Based on the germline V gene, the CDR1 and CDR2 sequences are SGDLS and YYNGEE. Trimming removed 1 base from V and 1 base from J; the gene matches leave 8 bases unexplained. The cohort consisted of 600 or so healthy bone marrow donors. At the time of sampling, all cohort members were nominally healthy, though unrecorded immune exposures were likely present. The donor was CMV seronegative and was included in the group of 352 seronegative cohort members. Each donor provided a peripheral blood sample, and peripheral blood mononuclear cells were used for TCR beta sequencing. Genomic DNA extraction from the blood cell samples was performed with the Qiagen DNeasy Blood Extraction Kit.

In this chain, TRBV9 is recombined with TRBJ2-2, with 9 junctional bases fitting TRBD2. The sequence was obtained from a boy aged 2-15 years in good health and CMV-seronegative. Sequencing was carried out using PBMCs. The nucleotide sequence reads as follows: TGTGCCAGCAGCGTAAACCCCGGCGGGAGGGGGAACACCGGGGAGCTGTTTTTT. This yields the protein CASSVNPGGRGNTGELFF.